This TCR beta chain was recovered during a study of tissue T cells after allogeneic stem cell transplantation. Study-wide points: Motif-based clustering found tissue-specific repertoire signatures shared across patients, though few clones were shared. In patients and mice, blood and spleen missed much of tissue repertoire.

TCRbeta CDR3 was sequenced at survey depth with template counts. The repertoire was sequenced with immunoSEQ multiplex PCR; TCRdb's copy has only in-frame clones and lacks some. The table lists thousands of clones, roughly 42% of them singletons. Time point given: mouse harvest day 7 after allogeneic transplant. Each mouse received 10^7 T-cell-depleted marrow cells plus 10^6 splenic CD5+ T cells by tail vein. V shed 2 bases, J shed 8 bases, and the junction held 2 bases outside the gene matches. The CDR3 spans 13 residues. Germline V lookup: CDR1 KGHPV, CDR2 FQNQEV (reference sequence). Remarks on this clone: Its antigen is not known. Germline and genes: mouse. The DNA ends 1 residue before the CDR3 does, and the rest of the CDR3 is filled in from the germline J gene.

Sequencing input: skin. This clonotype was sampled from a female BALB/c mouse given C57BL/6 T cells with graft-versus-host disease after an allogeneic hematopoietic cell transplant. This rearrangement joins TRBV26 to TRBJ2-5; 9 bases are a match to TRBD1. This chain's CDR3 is CASSLTGGGTQYF. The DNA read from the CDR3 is TGTGCCAGCAGTCTGACAGGGGGCGGCACCCAGTAC.